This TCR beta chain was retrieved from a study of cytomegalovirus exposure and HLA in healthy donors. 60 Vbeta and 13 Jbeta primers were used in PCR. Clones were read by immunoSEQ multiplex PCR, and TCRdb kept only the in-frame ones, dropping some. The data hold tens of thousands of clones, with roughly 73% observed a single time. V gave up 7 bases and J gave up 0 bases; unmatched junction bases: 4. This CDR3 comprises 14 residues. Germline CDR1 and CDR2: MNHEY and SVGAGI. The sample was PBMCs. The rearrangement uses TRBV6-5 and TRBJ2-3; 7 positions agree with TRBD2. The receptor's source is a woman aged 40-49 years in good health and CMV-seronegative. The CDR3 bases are TGTGCCAGCATAGGGAGGGGTAGCACAGATACGCAGTATTTT. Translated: CASIGRGSTDTQYF.